Shown below are 23 T cell receptor beta chains from a single sample sequenced in a study of T cell responses to AZD1222 COVID-19 vaccine. The data were produced by immunoSEQ multiplex PCR, yet TCRdb's version contains in-frame clones alone and is incomplete. The sample holds about 150,000 clones, 85% to 90% seen once. Here the sequenced sample was peripheral blood, taken on day 0 of MenACWY control vaccination. Receptor source: an adult in good health.

This clone was detected once. The gene calls are TRBV29-1 and TRBJ2-7; D unclear. The length of the CDR3 is 10 residues. V lost 8 bases to trimming and J lost 4 bases, with 9 bases between them. Germline V lookup: CDR1 SQVTM, CDR2 ANQGSEA. The CDR3 DNA reads as TGCAGCCTGACTGGGTACGAGCAGTACGTC. Residues: CSLTGYEQYV.

This chain joins TRBV5-4 and TRBJ2-2; D may correspond to TRBD1 or TRBD2 (6 bases each). The CDR3 loop spans 13 amino acids. The germline CDR1 and CDR2 sequences are SGHNT and YYREEE (reference sequence). Trimming removed 5 bases from V and 4 bases from J, with 9 bases in between. CDR3 loop: CASRGGSTGELFF. The CDR3 DNA sequence: TGTGCCAGCAGAGGGGGGTCCACCGGGGAGCTGTTTTTT.

The chain uses TRBV19 and TRBJ2-7; D is perhaps TRBD2 (5 bases). The CDR3 spans 12 residues. Trimming stripped 1 base from V and 6 bases from J, with 7 bases between. From germline, CDR1 is LNHDA and CDR2 SQIVND (reference sequence). In DNA form, the CDR3 reads TGTGCCAGTAGTATAGGTGGGAGCGAGCAGTACTTC. Protein product: CASSIGGSEQYF.

The chain carries TRBV5-1 and TRBJ2-1; 10 bases agree with TRBD2. Trimming cost V 4 bases and J 8 bases; bases outside gene matches: 6. The germline V gene encodes CDR1 SGHRS and CDR2 YFSETQ. CDR3 size: 14 residues. CDR3 nucleotide sequence: TGCGCCAGCAGCCCTAGCGGGAGTGGGTATGAGCAGTTCTTC. Its translation: CASSPSGSGYEQFF.

The chain is built from TRBV19 and TRBJ1-2; the match to TRBD1 covers 8 bases. Per germline, CDR1 LNHDA and CDR2 SQIVND (reference sequence). V lost 4 bases to trimming and J lost 3 bases; unmatched junction nucleotides: 13. There are 17 residues in the CDR3. The DNA of the CDR3 is TGTGCCAGTAGTAACGTGTTCCAGGGGGCGTCAGACTATGGCTACACCTTC. Residues: CASSNVFQGASDYGYTF.

The V gene is TRBV27, the J gene TRBJ1-4; D remains ambiguous. The CDR3 runs to 14 residues. CDR1 is MNHEY, CDR2 SMNVEV, per germline (reference sequence). V gave up 6 bases and J gave up 5 bases, with 13 bases separating them. The CDR3 DNA sequence: TGTGCCAGCAGCCGCCTAGGAGAAAATGAAAAACTGTTTTTT. It encodes CASSRLGENEKLFF. The full variable domain, in which reference TRBV27 and TRBJ1-4 provide the parts outside the CDR3, is EAQVTQNPRYLITVTGKKLTVTCSQNMNHEYMSWYRQDPGLGLRQIYYSMNVEVTDKGDVPEGYKVSRKEKRNFPLILESPSPNQTSLYFCASSRLGENEKLFFGSGTQLSVL.

V and J are TRBV7-9 and TRBJ2-5, with 10 bases lining up with TRBD1. V lost 5 bases to trimming and J lost 3 bases; unmatched junction nucleotides: 3. CDR1 is SEHNR, CDR2 FQNEAQ, per germline (reference sequence). The CDR3 contains 14 residues. CDR3 in DNA: TGTGCCAGCAGCCTTGGGACAGGGGAAGAGACCCAGTACTTC. This gives the protein CASSLGTGEETQYF.

This chain uses TRBV18 with TRBJ1-4; D is perhaps TRBD1 (5 bases). The CDR3 extends over 14 amino acids. The V end was cut by 2 bases, the J end by 9 bases, with 13 bases between. Per germline, CDR1 KGHSH and CDR2 LQKENI. DNA of the CDR3: TGTGCCAGCTCACCAGGGACGGCTAGGCAAAAACTGTTTTTT. This encodes CASSPGTARQKLFF.

The chain carries TRBV6-5 and TRBJ1-5; D is uncertain. The CDR3 has 13 residues. V was shortened by 5 bases and J by 6 bases, with 11 bases between the two germline ends. The germline CDR1 and CDR2 sequences are MNHEY and SVGAGI. The CDR3 DNA reads TGTGCCAGCAGTCCCTTTCGGGCTCAGCCCCAGCATTTT. Amino acid sequence: CASSPFRAQPQHF.

This clone was recorded only once. The chain is built from TRBV6-5 and TRBJ1-1; weak D call: TRBD1 (6 bases). The germline CDR1 and CDR2 sequences are MNHEY and SVGAGI. V lost 7 bases, J lost 0 bases, and 12 bases lay in between. There are 14 residues in the CDR3. The CDR3 loop is CASTRGTLNTEAFF. The CDR3, as DNA: TGTGCCAGCACGAGGGGGACATTGAACACTGAAGCTTTCTTT.

This clone was recorded a few times. The chain couples TRBV21-1 to TRBJ2-7; the table gives TRBD2 as D, unverified against the DNA. TRBV21-1 is classified as a pseudogene. CDR3 length: 14 residues. The CDR3 nucleotides read TGTGCCAGCAGCAACCGGGTCCTCCTCGACGAGCAGTACTTC. This sequence encodes CASSNRVLLDEQYF.

There are a few counts of this clone. The sample holds other DNA sequences that translate to the same CDR3. The chain has TRBV7-9 and TRBJ2-5; TRBD2 matches 12 bases. Germline-derived CDR1 and CDR2 are SEHNR and FQNEAQ (reference sequence). The CDR3 runs to 16 residues. Germline trimming cut 5 bases from V and 2 bases from J; bases unmatched to any gene: 6. CDR3 in amino acids: CASSRGLAGLQETQYF. CDR3 nucleotide sequence: TGTGCCAGCAGCCGAGGACTAGCGGGACTACAAGAGACCCAGTACTTC.

This chain links TRBV2 with TRBJ2-1; D is undetermined. Trimming shortened V by 5 bases and J by 12 bases, and 14 bases separated the two germline ends. There are 12 residues in the CDR3. The germline V gene encodes CDR1 SNHLY and CDR2 FYNNEI. CDR3 nucleotides: TGTGCCAGCAGTCTACAGAGATCCGGGCAGTTCTTC. Protein: CASSLQRSGQFF.

This clone was picked up one time. The chain combines TRBV7-3 with TRBJ2-3; 12 bases map to TRBD2. The germline V gene encodes CDR1 SGHTA and CDR2 FQGTGA. Germline trimming cut 10 bases from V and 7 bases from J; bases unmatched to any gene: 12. This CDR3 contains 15 residues. The CDR3 DNA reads as TGTGCCACCCAGCCACTAGCGGGAGGTGTGAATACGCAGTATTTT. This gives the protein CATQPLAGGVNTQYF.

The chain couples TRBV18 to TRBJ2-1; D is unclear. This CDR3 is built from 14 residues. Germline V gene data show CDR1 as KGHSH and CDR2 as LQKENI. Trimming removed 1 base from V and 6 bases from J, with 10 bases in between. The CDR3 DNA is TGTGCCAGCTCACCACGATACGCACCCAATGAGCAGTTCTTC. Its protein product is CASSPRYAPNEQFF. Based on the CDR3 plus reference TRBV18 and TRBJ2-1, the full variable domain is NAGVMQNPRHLVRRRGQEARLRCSPMKGHSHVYWYRQLPEEGLKFMVYLQKENIIDESGMPKERFSAEFPKEGPSILRIQQVVRGDSAAYFCASSPRYAPNEQFFGPGTRLTVL.

The chain links TRBV27 to TRBJ1-4; possibly TRBD1 for D (5 bases). The V gene's germline CDR1 is MNHEY and CDR2 SMNVEV (reference sequence). The V end was cut by 5 bases, the J end by 13 bases, with 17 bases between. This CDR3 region has 13 residues. CDR3 sequence (DNA): TGTGCCAGCAGTCTGTCCCCCGCAGGGCGACTGTTTTTT. Translation: CASSLSPAGRLFF.

The V call is TRBV29-1, the J call TRBJ2-7; no clear D. V was trimmed by 4 bases and J by 4 bases, leaving 11 bases between them. This CDR3 comprises 12 residues. CDR1 is SQVTM and CDR2 is ANQGSEA in the germline V gene. CDR3 region: CSVVTGSYEQYF. The CDR3 region has the DNA TGCAGCGTTGTGACGGGCTCGTACGAGCAGTACTTC.

V gene TRBV19 combines with J gene TRBJ2-3, with 8 bases that match TRBD2. The CDR3 is 17 residues long. Germline CDR1 LNHDA, CDR2 SQIVND (reference sequence). J was trimmed by 5 bases and V by 6 bases; bases with no gene match: 16. CDR3 bases: TGTGCCAGTAGCCTCTTACTAGCGGTCGGAGGCCAAGATACGCAGTATTTT. Translated: CASSLLLAVGGQDTQYF.

The rearrangement uses TRBV6-4 and TRBJ2-1; 12 bases line up with TRBD2. V dropped 6 bases and J dropped 8; count of bases not matched to a gene: 5. This CDR3 has 14 residues. Germline lookup yields CDR1 MRHNA and CDR2 SNTAGT. CDR3 nucleotide sequence: TGTGCCAGCAGATGGACTAGCGGGACGCATGAGCAGTTCTTC. Translated, it gives CASRWTSGTHEQFF.

This clone has only one observation. The chain has TRBV21-1 and TRBJ2-2; TRBD1, the table's D call, lacks a check against the DNA. TRBV21-1 counts as a pseudogene. This CDR3 region has 16 residues. CDR3 bases: TGTGCCAGCAGCATGCCAGGGAATCGAAACACCGGGGAGCTGTTTTTT. This translates into CASSMPGNRNTGELFF.

This clone was detected once. The chain has TRBV28 and TRBJ2-1; tentative D call: TRBD2 (6 bases). V gave up 6 bases and J gave up 0 bases, with 12 bases separating them. CDR3 size: 15 residues. The germline gives CDR1 MDHEN, CDR2 SYDVKM. Written as DNA, the CDR3 is TGTGCCAGCAGCCGCGGGGTGAGCTCCTACAATGAGCAGTTCTTC. As protein: CASSRGVSSYNEQFF.

This clone was seen a few times. This chain connects TRBV6-4 to TRBJ2-2; 7 nucleotides line up with TRBD1. The V gene end was trimmed by 2 bases and the J gene end by 6 bases; junction bases not matched to a gene: 9. The CDR3 spans 16 residues. Germline lookup yields CDR1 MRHNA and CDR2 SNTAGT. In nucleotides, the CDR3 is TGTGCCAGCAGTGACGGTGTTAGGGGGCATGCCGGGGAGCTGTTTTTT. Protein product: CASSDGVRGHAGELFF.

This clone was seen once. V gene TRBV2 combines with J gene TRBJ1-4; D unresolved. Germline V gene sequence: CDR1 SNHLY, CDR2 FYNNEI. CDR3 length equals 15 residues. V lost 3 bases and J 6 bases, leaving 14 bases between the germline ends. This chain's CDR3 is CASSDGGSLDEKLFF. In DNA form, the CDR3 reads TGTGCCAGCAGTGATGGAGGGAGCCTAGATGAAAAACTGTTTTTT.